The text below deals with one T cell receptor beta chain. Its antigen remains unidentified. The sample is drawn from a study of CD4 T cells in relation to SARS-CoV-2 and coronaviruses. The wider study: PBMCs were cultured with antigen for about eleven days before TCR beta sequencing. Whole-study findings and limits: Each donor contributed either pre-pandemic or post-infection samples, not both. Compared with monoreactive clones, crossreactive clones showed significantly weaker SARS-CoV-2 expansion.

Unexposed donor CD4+ T cells date from about 2011-2018, before the COVID-19 pandemic. After about ten days of culture, CD4+ T cells were isolated. Testing used SARS-CoV-2 S/N and four cold-coronavirus spikes on unexposed-donor CD4+ T cells, cells permitting. The CDR3 extends over 13 amino acids. V shed 7 bases and J 1 base; nucleotides not matched to a gene: 4. The protocol was immunoSEQ multiplex PCR, while the TCRdb copy is restricted to in-frame clones and leaves out a portion. The table has 24,000 or so clones, 70% to 80% seen once. Source material: CD4+ T cells from PBMCs, cultured in vitro. The chain links TRBV12-3 or TRBV12-4 to TRBJ2-7; TRBD1 agrees at 7 bases. The receptor comes from a human donor in good health. CDR3 DNA sequence: TGTGCCAGCATACGACAGGGTTCCTACGAGCAGTACTTC. Protein sequence: CASIRQGSYEQYF.